This TCR beta chain was captured by sequencing in a study of T cell repertoires in ileal Crohn's disease. Study-wide context: Operated complications were stricturing disease (about 60%) and penetrating disease (39%). About half of patients got postoperative therapy: approximately twelve thiopurines, about 20 anti-TNF. Around 0.45 micrograms of biopsy DNA per sample underwent TCRB immunosequencing. Study-level findings and limits: Active smokers at surgery had more clonal expansions than non-smokers.

By share, this clone counts as large. Its antigen is as yet unknown. Specified time point: proximal margin of the surgical specimen (macroscopically non-inflamed). The CDR3 is 15 residues long. The junction had 8 bases not matched to a gene; V was cut back by 4 bases and J by 10 bases. CDR1 and CDR2 (germline): SGHTS, YDEGEE. The protocol was immunoSEQ multiplex PCR, while the TCRdb copy is restricted to in-frame clones and leaves out a portion. The sample holds under 3,500 clones; about 69% are singletons and the top ten take 25% to 30%. Input material: ileal tissue. This clonotype was obtained from an adult with Crohn's disease. This chain connects TRBV5-8 to TRBJ2-1; 13 nucleotides line up with TRBD2. CDR3 region: CASSLGLAGAGEQFF. The CDR3 DNA sequence: TGTGCCAGCAGCCTCGGACTAGCGGGAGCGGGGGAGCAGTTCTTC.